This TCR beta chain was retrieved from a study of graft-versus-host responses after intestinal transplantation. Clones were sequenced by immunoSEQ multiplex PCR, and TCRdb holds only the in-frame ones, with some missing. The sample includes approximately 25,000 clones, around 94% seen only once; the top ten take around 0.82%. This CDR3 has 14 amino acids. The V and J ends lost 8 bases and 3 bases, in that order; junction bases with no gene match: 8. Germline V CDR1 and CDR2: GTSNPN, SVGIG (reference sequence). The chain uses TRBV30 and TRBJ2-7, with TRBD2 identical over 12 bases. The receptor's source is a human patient who received an intestinal transplant, so some T cells may come from the graft donor. Sequences were derived from PBMCs, sampled approximately 32 days after intestinal transplant. This chain's CDR3 is CAGRLAGEFYEQYF. The DNA for the CDR3 is TGTGCCGGAAGACTAGCGGGAGAATTCTACGAGCAGTACTTC.